The present entry profiles one T cell receptor (beta chain) with its context. No antigen is known for it. The data are from a study of identifying expanded T cells in peripheral blood. General study results and limits: Approximately two-week clone count variance significantly increased as total template count grew. Approximately 1.1 clones differed between technical replicates, versus about 15 and 19 over time.

Germline V gene sequence: CDR1 LNHDA, CDR2 SQIVND (reference sequence). V shed 4 bases and J 5 bases; nucleotides not matched to a gene: 9. The CDR3 spans 16 residues. During the collection period, no donor immune events like infections were recorded. Profiling relied on immunoSEQ multiplex PCR, and the TCRdb table lists in-frame clones only, not all of them. The sample yields over 70,000 clones, about 88% seen once. The sequencing input was blood. V usage is TRBV19 and J usage is TRBJ2-3, with 10 bases that match TRBD2. This clonotype was obtained from a person between 18 and 75 years old in good health. CDR3 sequence reads: CASSKALAGFVDTQYF. The DNA for the CDR3 is TGTGCCAGTAGTAAGGCACTAGCGGGGTTCGTAGATACGCAGTATTTT.